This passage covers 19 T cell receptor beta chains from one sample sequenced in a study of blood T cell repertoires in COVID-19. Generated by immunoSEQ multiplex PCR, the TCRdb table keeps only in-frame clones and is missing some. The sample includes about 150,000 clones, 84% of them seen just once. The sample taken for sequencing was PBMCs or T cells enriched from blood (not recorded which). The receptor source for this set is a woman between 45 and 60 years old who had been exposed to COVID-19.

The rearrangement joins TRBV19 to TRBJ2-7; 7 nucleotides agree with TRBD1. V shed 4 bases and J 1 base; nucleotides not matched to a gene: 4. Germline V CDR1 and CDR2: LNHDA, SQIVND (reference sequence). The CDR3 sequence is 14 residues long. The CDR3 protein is CASSTTGDSYEQYF. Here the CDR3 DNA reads TGTGCCAGTAGTACTACAGGGGATTCCTACGAGCAGTACTTC.

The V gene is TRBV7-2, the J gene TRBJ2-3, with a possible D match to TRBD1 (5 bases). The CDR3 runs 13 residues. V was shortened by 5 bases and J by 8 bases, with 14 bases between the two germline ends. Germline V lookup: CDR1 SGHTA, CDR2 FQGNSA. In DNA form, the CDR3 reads TGTGCCAGCAGCCCATCGCTTCAGGGTACGCAGTATTTT. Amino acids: CASSPSLQGTQYF. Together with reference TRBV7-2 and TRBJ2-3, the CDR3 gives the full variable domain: GAGVSQSPSNKVTEKGKDVELRCDPISGHTALYWYRQSLGQGLEFLIYFQGNSAPDKSGLPSDRFSAERTGGSVSTLTIQRTQQEDSAVYLCASSPSLQGTQYFGPGTRLTVL.

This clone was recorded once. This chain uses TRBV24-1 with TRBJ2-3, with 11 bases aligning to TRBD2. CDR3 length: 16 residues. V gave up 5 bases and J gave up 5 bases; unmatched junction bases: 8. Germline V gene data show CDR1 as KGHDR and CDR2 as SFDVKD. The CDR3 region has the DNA TGTGCCACCAGTGTCCCCCTAGCGGGAGGAGGAGATACGCAGTATTTT. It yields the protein CATSVPLAGGGDTQYF.

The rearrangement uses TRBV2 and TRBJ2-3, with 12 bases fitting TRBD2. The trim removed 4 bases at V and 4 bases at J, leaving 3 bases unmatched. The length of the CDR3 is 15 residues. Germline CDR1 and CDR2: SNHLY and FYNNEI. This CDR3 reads CASSGASGRADTQYF. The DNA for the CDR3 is TGTGCCAGCAGTGGGGCTAGCGGGAGGGCAGATACGCAGTATTTT.

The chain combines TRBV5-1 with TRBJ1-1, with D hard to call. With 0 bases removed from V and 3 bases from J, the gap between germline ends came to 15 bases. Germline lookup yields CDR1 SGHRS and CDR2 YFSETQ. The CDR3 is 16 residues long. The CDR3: CASSLVRSGKDTEAFF. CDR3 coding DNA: TGCGCCAGCAGCTTGGTCCGTTCGGGTAAAGACACTGAAGCTTTCTTT. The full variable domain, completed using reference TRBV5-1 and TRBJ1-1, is KAGVTQTPRYLIKTRGQQVTLSCSPISGHRSVSWYQQTPGQGLQFLFEYFSETQRNKGNFPGRFSGRQFSNSRSEMNVSTLELGDSALYLCASSLVRSGKDTEAFFGQGTRLTVV.

CDR3 nucleotides: TGTGCCAGCAGTGTGGGGCTCGCTAATGAAAAACTGTTTTTT. Translation gives CASSVGLANEKLFF. V and J are TRBV2 and TRBJ1-4, with a possible D match to TRBD1 (5 bases). V was shortened by 4 bases and J by 3 bases, with 9 bases between the two germline ends. This CDR3 comprises 14 residues. CDR1 and CDR2 from the germline V gene are SNHLY and FYNNEI.

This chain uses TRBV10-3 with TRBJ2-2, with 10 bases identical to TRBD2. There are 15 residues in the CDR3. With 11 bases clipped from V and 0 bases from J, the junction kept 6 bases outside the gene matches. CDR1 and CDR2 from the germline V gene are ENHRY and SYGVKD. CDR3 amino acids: CAAASGSSNTGELFF. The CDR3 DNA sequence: TGTGCCGCCGCTAGCGGGAGCTCGAACACCGGGGAGCTGTTTTTT.

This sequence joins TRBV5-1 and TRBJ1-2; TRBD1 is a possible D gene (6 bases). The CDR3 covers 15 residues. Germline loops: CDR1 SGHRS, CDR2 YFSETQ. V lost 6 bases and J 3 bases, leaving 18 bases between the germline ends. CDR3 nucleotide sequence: TGCGCCAGCAAGACAGCGGGGGCGTCCCACTATGGCTACACCTTC. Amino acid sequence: CASKTAGASHYGYTF.

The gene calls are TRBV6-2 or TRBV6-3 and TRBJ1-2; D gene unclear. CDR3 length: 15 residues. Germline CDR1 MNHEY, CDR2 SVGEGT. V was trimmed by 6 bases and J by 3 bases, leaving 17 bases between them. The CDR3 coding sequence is TGTGCCAGCAGCCCTGAGGGTTGGGAGGACTATGGCTACACCTTC. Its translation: CASSPEGWEDYGYTF.

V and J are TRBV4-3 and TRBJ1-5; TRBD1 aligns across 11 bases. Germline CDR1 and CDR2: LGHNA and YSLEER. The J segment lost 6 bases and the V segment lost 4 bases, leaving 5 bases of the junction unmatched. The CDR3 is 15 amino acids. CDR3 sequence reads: CASSRDGTGGQPQHF. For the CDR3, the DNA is TGCGCCAGCAGCCGCGACGGGACAGGGGGTCAGCCCCAGCATTTT.

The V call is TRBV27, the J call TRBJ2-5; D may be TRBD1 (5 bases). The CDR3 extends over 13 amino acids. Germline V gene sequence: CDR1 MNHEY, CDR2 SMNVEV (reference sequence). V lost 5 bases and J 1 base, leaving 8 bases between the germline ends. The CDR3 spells CASSQGTQETQYF. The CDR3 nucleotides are TGTGCCAGCAGTCAGGGAACCCAAGAGACCCAGTACTTC.

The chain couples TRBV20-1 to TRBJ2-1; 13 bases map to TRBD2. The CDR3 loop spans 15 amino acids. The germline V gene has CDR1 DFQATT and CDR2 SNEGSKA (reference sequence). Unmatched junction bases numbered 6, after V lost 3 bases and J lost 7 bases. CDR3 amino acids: CSASGLAGALNEQFF. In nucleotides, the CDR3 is TGCAGTGCTAGTGGACTAGCGGGGGCCCTTAATGAGCAGTTCTTC.

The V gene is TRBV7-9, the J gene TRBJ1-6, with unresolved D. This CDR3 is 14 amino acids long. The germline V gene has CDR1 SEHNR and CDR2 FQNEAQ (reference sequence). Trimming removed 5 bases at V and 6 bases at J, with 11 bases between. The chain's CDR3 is CASSQDGLNSPLHF. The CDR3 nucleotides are TGTGCCAGCAGCCAGGACGGACTTAATTCACCCCTCCACTTT.

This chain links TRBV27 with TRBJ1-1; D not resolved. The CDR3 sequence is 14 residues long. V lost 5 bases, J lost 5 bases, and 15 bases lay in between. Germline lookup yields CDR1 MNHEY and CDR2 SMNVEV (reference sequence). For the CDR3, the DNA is TGTGCCAGCAGTCCCCGCCGGGGAGGTACTGAAGCTTTCTTT. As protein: CASSPRRGGTEAFF.

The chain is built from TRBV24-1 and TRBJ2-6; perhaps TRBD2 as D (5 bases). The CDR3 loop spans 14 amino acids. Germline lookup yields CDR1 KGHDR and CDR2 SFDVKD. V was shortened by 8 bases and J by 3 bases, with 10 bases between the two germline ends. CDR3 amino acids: CATTLGGGANVLTF. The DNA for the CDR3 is TGTGCCACCACTCTTGGAGGTGGGGCCAACGTCCTGACTTTC.

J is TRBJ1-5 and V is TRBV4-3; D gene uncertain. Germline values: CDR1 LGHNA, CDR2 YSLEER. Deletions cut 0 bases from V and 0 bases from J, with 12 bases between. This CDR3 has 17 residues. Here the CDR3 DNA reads TGCGCCAGCAGCCAAGACAGAGGCAGTCTTAGCAATCAGCCCCAGCATTTT. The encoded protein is CASSQDRGSLSNQPQHF.

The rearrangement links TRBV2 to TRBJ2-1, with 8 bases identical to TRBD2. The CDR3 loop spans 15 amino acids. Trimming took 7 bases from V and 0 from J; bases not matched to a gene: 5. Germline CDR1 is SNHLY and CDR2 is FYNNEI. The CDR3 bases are TGTGCCAGCAAGTATGGGACTAGCTCCTACAATGAGCAGTTCTTC. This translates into CASKYGTSSYNEQFF.

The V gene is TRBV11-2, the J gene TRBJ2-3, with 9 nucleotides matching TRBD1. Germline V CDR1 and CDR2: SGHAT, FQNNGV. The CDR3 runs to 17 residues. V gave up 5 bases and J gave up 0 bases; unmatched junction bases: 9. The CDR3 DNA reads TGTGCCAGCAGCCCCTCCCGGGACAGGGTCAGCACAGATACGCAGTATTTT. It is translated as CASSPSRDRVSTDTQYF.

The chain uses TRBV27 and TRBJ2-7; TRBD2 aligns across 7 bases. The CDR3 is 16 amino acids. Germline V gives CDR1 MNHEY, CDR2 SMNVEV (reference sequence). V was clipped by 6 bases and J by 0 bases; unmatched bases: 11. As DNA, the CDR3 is TGTGCCAGCAGCTCCTCTTGGGGAGGGAGCTCCTACGAGCAGTACTTC. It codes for CASSSSWGGSSYEQYF.